The entry that follows covers one T cell receptor beta chain sequence. Its specificity is not known. The source of the sample is a study of identical twins. Each CDR3 protein gets one entry after TCRdb re-called the 5' RACE reads with MiXCR. The data contain some 730,000 distinct CDR3 sequences, 15% to 20% of them seen just once; the ten biggest clones take up approximately 14%. Whole-study findings and limits: The abundant beta clonotypes from cord blood had fewer insertions, and memory repertoires had none of this.

Germline CDR1 is DFQATT and CDR2 is SNEGSKA (reference sequence). The CDR3 is made up of 13 amino acids. V lost 6 bases to trimming and J lost 5 bases, with 17 bases between them. Another study also made use of these data, one on T cells expressing NK-cell markers.

The V gene is TRBV20-1, the J gene TRBJ2-7; tentative D call: TRBD1 (6 bases). The receptor was isolated from a woman aged 18-30 years in good health. The sample taken for sequencing was PBMCs. The CDR3 is CSALTPQGHEQYF. CDR3 nucleotide sequence: TGCAGTGCGCTTACACCTCAGGGGCACGAGCAGTACTTC.